A selection of T cell receptor beta chains follows, all from one sample in a study of identical twins. MiXCR, run by TCRdb on the 5' RACE reads, gives a single entry per CDR3 protein. Counted here are fewer than 900,000 distinct CDR3 sequences, roughly 18% occurring once; the ten biggest clones make up less than 15%. These sequences were also reported in another study, on T cells expressing NK-cell markers.

Sequenced input: PBMCs. The receptors derive from a woman between 18 and 29 years old in good health. Each CDR3 is given with its conserved first and last residue. Each record gives: clone size, V gene, J gene, D gene, CDR3 protein, CDR3 DNA. D genes are given only for firm matches. Clone size is given for some rows only: seen once, a few or many times, or a class if the clone is expanded.

clone_size: -
v_call: TRBV7-7
j_call: TRBJ2-3
d_call: -
cdr3_aa: CASSLRAYVAGSTDTQYF
cdr3_nt: TGTGCCAGCAGCTTAAGGGCCTATGTGGCGGGGAGCACAGATACGCAGTATTTT

clone_size: -
v_call: TRBV9
j_call: TRBJ1-5
d_call: -
cdr3_aa: CASSAFNGGGNQPQHF
cdr3_nt: TGTGCCAGCAGCGCCTTCAATGGGGGAGGAAATCAGCCCCAGCATTTT

clone_size: few
v_call: TRBV9
j_call: TRBJ1-2
d_call: -
cdr3_aa: CASSADFQGIGYGYTF
cdr3_nt: TGTGCCAGCAGCGCTGACTTCCAGGGGATCGGCTATGGCTACACCTTC

clone_size: few
v_call: TRBV12-5
j_call: TRBJ2-1
d_call: -
cdr3_aa: CATRSVASSYNEQFF
cdr3_nt: TGTGCTACCCGTTCGGTAGCGTCTTCCTACAATGAGCAGTTCTTC

clone_size: -
v_call: TRBV3-1
j_call: TRBJ2-7
d_call: -
cdr3_aa: CASSPGLGSEQYF
cdr3_nt: TGTGCCAGCAGCCCGGGGCTGGGGAGCGAGCAGTACTTC

clone_size: few
v_call: TRBV6-5
j_call: TRBJ2-2
d_call: -
cdr3_aa: CASSYSWTDNTGELFF
cdr3_nt: TGTGCCAGCAGTTACTCGTGGACAGATAACACCGGGGAGCTGTTTTTT

clone_size: -
v_call: TRBV20-1
j_call: TRBJ1-4
d_call: -
cdr3_aa: CSARGGGTNEKLFF
cdr3_nt: TGCAGTGCTAGAGGGGGCGGAACTAATGAAAAACTGTTTTTT

clone_size: -
v_call: TRBV30
j_call: TRBJ2-1
d_call: TRBD2
cdr3_aa: CAWSVLAGDNEQFF
cdr3_nt: TGTGCCTGGAGTGTACTAGCGGGGGACAATGAGCAGTTCTTC

clone_size: -
v_call: TRBV12-5
j_call: TRBJ2-1
d_call: TRBD2
cdr3_aa: CASGSGLAGVYNEQFF
cdr3_nt: TGTGCTAGTGGTTCGGGACTAGCGGGAGTTTACAATGAGCAGTTCTTC

clone_size: few
v_call: TRBV29-1
j_call: TRBJ2-7
d_call: TRBD2
cdr3_aa: CSVEGLAGGSYEQYF
cdr3_nt: TGCAGCGTTGAAGGGTTAGCGGGAGGGTCCTACGAGCAGTACTTC

clone_size: few
v_call: TRBV20-1
j_call: TRBJ2-5
d_call: -
cdr3_aa: CSARGSQETQYF
cdr3_nt: TGCAGTGCTAGGGGGAGCCAAGAGACCCAGTACTTC

clone_size: -
v_call: TRBV12-3/TRBV12-4
j_call: TRBJ1-4
d_call: -
cdr3_aa: CASSLGRTSNEKLFF
cdr3_nt: TGTGCCAGCAGTCTAGGACGGACCTCTAATGAAAAACTGTTTTTT

clone_size: -
v_call: TRBV7-9
j_call: TRBJ2-1
d_call: -
cdr3_aa: CASSEKGQPLRNEQFF
cdr3_nt: TGTGCCAGCAGCGAAAAAGGGCAGCCTTTAAGGAATGAGCAGTTCTTC

clone_size: -
v_call: TRBV6-5
j_call: TRBJ2-3
d_call: -
cdr3_aa: CASSYVGLNTDTQYF
cdr3_nt: TGTGCCAGCAGTTACGTCGGTCTGAACACAGATACGCAGTATTTT

clone_size: -
v_call: TRBV10-3
j_call: TRBJ2-1
d_call: TRBD2
cdr3_aa: CAISERLAELSSYNEQFF
cdr3_nt: TGTGCCATCAGTGAGAGACTAGCGGAGTTGAGCTCCTACAATGAGCAGTTCTTC

clone_size: -
v_call: TRBV6-5
j_call: TRBJ1-1
d_call: -
cdr3_aa: CASSYLQRPRTEAFF
cdr3_nt: TGTGCCAGCAGTTACTTACAGCGGCCGCGCACTGAAGCTTTCTTT

clone_size: -
v_call: TRBV6-5
j_call: TRBJ1-1
d_call: -
cdr3_aa: CASSYGGNMNTEAFF
cdr3_nt: TGTGCCAGCAGTTACGGGGGGAACATGAACACTGAAGCTTTCTTT

clone_size: many
v_call: TRBV7-2
j_call: TRBJ2-7
d_call: -
cdr3_aa: CASSLAGSSASYEQYF
cdr3_nt: TGTGCCAGCAGCTTAGCTGGTTCTAGCGCAAGCTACGAGCAGTACTTC

clone_size: -
v_call: TRBV6-2/TRBV6-3
j_call: TRBJ2-7
d_call: -
cdr3_aa: CASSYKRDIFSHEQYF
cdr3_nt: TGTGCCAGCAGTTACAAACGGGACATTTTTTCCCACGAGCAGTACTTC

clone_size: -
v_call: TRBV20-1
j_call: TRBJ1-2
d_call: TRBD1
cdr3_aa: CSARLATGGEGFYGYTF
cdr3_nt: TGCAGTGCTAGACTTGCGACAGGGGGTGAAGGCTTCTATGGCTACACCTTC

clone_size: -
v_call: TRBV12-3/TRBV12-4
j_call: TRBJ1-2
d_call: -
cdr3_aa: CASSTSDGAYGYTF
cdr3_nt: TGTGCCAGCAGTACAAGCGACGGTGCCTATGGCTACACCTTC

clone_size: few
v_call: TRBV5-6
j_call: TRBJ2-7
d_call: -
cdr3_aa: CASSLSTLEQYF
cdr3_nt: TGTGCCAGCAGCTTGTCCACTCTCGAGCAGTACTTC

clone_size: -
v_call: TRBV5-4
j_call: TRBJ2-5
d_call: TRBD2
cdr3_aa: CASSPRLAGTQETQYF
cdr3_nt: TGTGCCAGCAGCCCGCGACTAGCGGGAACGCAAGAGACCCAGTACTTC

clone_size: few
v_call: TRBV12-3/TRBV12-4
j_call: TRBJ1-4
d_call: -
cdr3_aa: CASRWASPGKLFF
cdr3_nt: TGTGCCAGCAGGTGGGCTTCCCCGGGAAAACTGTTTTTT